The 20 T cell receptor beta chains listed next were all sequenced from one sample in a study of blood T cell repertoires in COVID-19. TCRdb keeps only in-frame clones here, not all; method: immunoSEQ multiplex PCR. Of about 190,000 clones listed, around 85% are singletons. The sequenced material came from peripheral blood. Receptor source: a man aged 65 to 85 with active or convalescent COVID-19.

The chain couples TRBV7-2 to TRBJ2-4, with D perhaps matching TRBD1 (6 bases). From germline, CDR1 is SGHTA and CDR2 FQGNSA. With 6 bases removed from V and 1 base from J, the gap between germline ends came to 16 bases. The CDR3 extends over 16 amino acids. This CDR3 is CASSQDRIDAKNIQYF. The DNA of the CDR3 is TGTGCCAGCAGTCAAGACAGGATCGATGCCAAAAACATTCAGTACTTC.

The chain combines TRBV6-5 with TRBJ2-5; 9 nucleotides line up with TRBD2. V trimming: 5 bases; J trimming: 4 bases; junction bases outside the gene matches: 8. Germline loops: CDR1 MNHEY, CDR2 SVGAGI. This CDR3 has 15 amino acids. CDR3 DNA: TGTGCCAGCAGTCCCCGGACTAGCGAAACAGAGACCCAGTACTTC. Its translation: CASSPRTSETETQYF.

The chain joins TRBV5-1 to TRBJ2-1; 12 bases agree with TRBD2. Germline assignment: CDR1 SGHRS and CDR2 YFSETQ. Trimming removed 3 bases from V and 5 bases from J; junction bases left unmatched: 12. The CDR3 runs 18 residues. In DNA, the CDR3 is TGCGCCAGCAGCTCCCGACTAGCGGGAGTGTTGGGTAACAATGAGCAGTTCTTC. The encoded protein is CASSSRLAGVLGNNEQFF.

This clone was seen more than once but under ten times. This sequence joins TRBV30 and TRBJ1-2; D is uncertain. Looked up from germline, CDR1 is GTSNPN and CDR2 is SVGIG (reference sequence). V lost 0 bases and J lost 3, with 14 bases in between. The CDR3 covers 15 residues. The CDR3 sequence: CAWSVRGRTYYGYTF. The CDR3 bases are TGTGCCTGGAGTGTACGCGGCAGAACCTACTATGGCTACACCTTC.

V and J are TRBV7-9 and TRBJ2-3, with D maybe TRBD1 (6 bases). The CDR3 extends over 15 amino acids. CDR1 and CDR2 (germline): SEHNR, FQNEAQ (reference sequence). Trimming shortened V by 3 bases and J by 2 bases, and 12 bases separated the two germline ends. CDR3 region: CASSFRTGFTDTQYF. The CDR3 nucleotides are TGTGCCAGCAGCTTCAGAACAGGGTTCACAGATACGCAGTATTTT.

The chain links TRBV5-6 to TRBJ1-2; a possible D gene is TRBD1 (5 bases). CDR3 length: 18 amino acids. Between the trimmed V and J ends, which lost 3 bases and 2 bases, there was a span of 23 bases. Germline CDR1 SGHDT, CDR2 YYEEEE. This CDR3 reads CASSSRLYSGLKNYGYTF. The CDR3 DNA reads TGTGCCAGCAGCTCACGCCTCTATTCGGGACTCAAGAACTATGGCTACACCTTC.

The chain combines TRBV9 with TRBJ1-6; 8 bases are shared with TRBD1. CDR1 and CDR2 (germline): SGDLS, YYNGEE. With V trimmed by 4 bases and J by 6 bases, 6 bases remained unmatched. The CDR3 spans 15 residues. CDR3 residues: CASSPTQGANSPLHF. In DNA, the CDR3 is TGTGCCAGCAGCCCGACGCAGGGGGCTAATTCACCCCTCCACTTT.

This sequence joins TRBV28 and TRBJ1-4, with D maybe TRBD1 (5 bases). Germline-derived CDR1 and CDR2 are MDHEN and SYDVKM. The CDR3 is 15 residues long. Trimming stripped 2 bases from V and 7 bases from J, with 14 bases between. CDR3 loop: CASSLGGRAGEKLFF. The DNA for the CDR3 is TGTGCCAGCAGTTTAGGTGGCAGGGCTGGTGAAAAACTGTTTTTT.

The chain has TRBV12-3 or TRBV12-4 and TRBJ1-2, with D unclear. This CDR3 comprises 12 residues. Trimming shortened V by 3 bases and J by 10 bases, and 12 bases separated the two germline ends. CDR3 DNA: TGTGCCAGCAGTTTTGGGGAGTGGTCCTACACCTTC. The encoded protein is CASSFGEWSYTF.

This clone was counted a few times. The V and J genes are TRBV12-3 or TRBV12-4 and TRBJ1-5, with D hard to call. This CDR3 region has 13 residues. V was cut by 0 bases and J by 6 bases, with 6 bases left in between. The CDR3 sequence: CASSLAQAQPQHF. CDR3 DNA: TGTGCCAGCAGTTTAGCGCAGGCTCAGCCCCAGCATTTT.

The J gene is TRBJ2-2, the V gene TRBV29-1, with D possibly being TRBD1 (6 bases). V lost 6 bases and J lost 1, with 12 bases in between. This CDR3 is built from 14 residues. Germline-derived CDR1 and CDR2 are SQVTM and ANQGSEA. The CDR3 nucleotides read TGCAGCGTCCACAGGGATCTGAACACCGGGGAGCTGTTTTTT. Translated, it gives CSVHRDLNTGELFF.

This chain links TRBV27 with TRBJ1-2, with 7 bases lining up with TRBD1. The CDR3 length is 13 residues. The junction had 5 bases not matched to a gene; V was cut back by 5 bases and J by 5 bases. Germline V gives CDR1 MNHEY, CDR2 SMNVEV (reference sequence). This CDR3 reads CASSKGQLYGYTF. The CDR3 region has the DNA TGTGCCAGCAGTAAGGGACAGTTATATGGCTACACCTTC.

V usage is TRBV30 and J usage is TRBJ2-7; 9 bases map to TRBD2. The junction had 6 bases not matched to a gene; V was cut back by 2 bases and J by 7 bases. The CDR3 length is 13 residues. Germline V gene sequence: CDR1 GTSNPN, CDR2 SVGIG (reference sequence). The CDR3 nucleotides are TGTGCCTGGAGTACGGGACTAGCTGGGGAGCAGTACTTC. This encodes CAWSTGLAGEQYF.

V usage is TRBV5-1 and J usage is TRBJ2-1; maybe TRBD2 (6 bases). V lost 4 bases, J lost 9 bases, and 23 bases lay in between. The germline gives CDR1 SGHRS, CDR2 YFSETQ. The CDR3 contains 16 residues. DNA for the CDR3: TGCGCCAGCAGCCTCGATGCCCGCGGGATGATAAGTGAGCAGTTCTTC. As protein: CASSLDARGMISEQFF. The entire variable domain, with the rest obtained from reference TRBV5-1 and TRBJ2-1, is as follows: KAGVTQTPRYLIKTRGQQVTLSCSPISGHRSVSWYQQTPGQGLQFLFEYFSETQRNKGNFPGRFSGRQFSNSRSEMNVSTLELGDSALYLCASSLDARGMISEQFFGPGTRLTVL.

The chain has TRBV18 and TRBJ1-2; 9 bases map to TRBD1. V gave up 0 bases and J gave up 3 bases; unmatched junction bases: 5. Per germline, CDR1 KGHSH and CDR2 LQKENI. The CDR3 runs to 16 residues. The CDR3 DNA reads as TGTGCCAGCTCACCACCTAATGGACAGGGGCACTATGGCTACACCTTC. Its translation is CASSPPNGQGHYGYTF.

V gene TRBV4-1 combines with J gene TRBJ1-4, with 7 positions matching TRBD1. The V gene end was trimmed by 0 bases and the J gene end by 8 bases; junction bases not matched to a gene: 9. This CDR3 spans 16 amino acids. Per germline, CDR1 MGHRA and CDR2 YSYEKL. For the CDR3, the DNA is TGCGCCAGCAGCCAAGACGGGCCGAGGGGGCGCGAAAAACTGTTTTTT. This codes for CASSQDGPRGREKLFF.

The chain combines TRBV6-2 or TRBV6-3 with TRBJ2-7, with a possible D match to TRBD1 (5 bases). V dropped 0 bases and J dropped 3 bases, with 12 bases sitting between them. Germline loops: CDR1 MNHEY, CDR2 SVGEGT. CDR3 length: 15 residues. CDR3 amino acids: CASSYSTRGLYEQYF. The CDR3, as DNA: TGTGCCAGCAGTTACTCAACAAGGGGCCTCTACGAGCAGTACTTC.

The chain recombines TRBV11-2 with TRBJ2-7; 8 bases are a match to TRBD2. CDR1 and CDR2 (germline): SGHAT, FQNNGV. V gave up 1 base and J gave up 3 bases; unmatched junction bases: 5. There are 15 residues in the CDR3. The CDR3, as DNA: TGTGCCAGCAGCTTAGGCGGCGGGAGGAGCTACGAGCAGTACTTC. Translated, it gives CASSLGGGRSYEQYF.

This clone was recorded only once. The rearrangement uses TRBV9 and TRBJ2-2; tentatively, D is TRBD2 (5 bases). The V end lost 0 bases, the J end lost 1 base, and 10 bases lay between the germline ends. Germline loops: CDR1 SGDLS, CDR2 YYNGEE. The CDR3 contains 16 residues. CDR3 nucleotides: TGTGCCAGCAGCGTAGCTACGGGGAGGAACACCGGGGAGCTGTTTTTT. Amino acids: CASSVATGRNTGELFF.

This chain connects TRBV3-1 (or the pseudogene TRBV3-2) to TRBJ2-1; 8 bases line up with TRBD2. V was clipped by 10 bases and J by 5 bases; unmatched bases: 4. CDR1 is LGHDT and CDR2 is YNNKEL in the germline V gene (reference sequence). The CDR3 has 12 residues. The CDR3 protein is CATIAGNNEQFF. The CDR3 DNA is TGTGCCACCATAGCGGGAAACAATGAGCAGTTCTTC.